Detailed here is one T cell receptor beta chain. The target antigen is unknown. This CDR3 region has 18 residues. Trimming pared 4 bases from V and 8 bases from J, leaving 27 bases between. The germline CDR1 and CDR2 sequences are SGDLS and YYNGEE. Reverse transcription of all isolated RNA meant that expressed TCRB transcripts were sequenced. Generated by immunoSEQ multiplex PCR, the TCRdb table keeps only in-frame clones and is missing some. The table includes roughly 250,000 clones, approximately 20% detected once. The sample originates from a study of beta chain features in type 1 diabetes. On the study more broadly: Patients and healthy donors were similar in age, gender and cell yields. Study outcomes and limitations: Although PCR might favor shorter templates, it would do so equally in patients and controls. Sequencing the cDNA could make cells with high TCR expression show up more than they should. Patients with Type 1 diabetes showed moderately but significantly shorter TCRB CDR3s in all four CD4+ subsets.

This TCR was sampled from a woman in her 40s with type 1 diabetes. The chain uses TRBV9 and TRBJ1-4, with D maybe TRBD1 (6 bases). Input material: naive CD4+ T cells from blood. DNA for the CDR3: TGTGCCAGCAGCATTCTACAGGGTCCTGCGTCGGAGTACGAAAAACTGTTTTTT. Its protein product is CASSILQGPASEYEKLFF.